The clone carrying this TCR beta chain was detected only a few times. The record originates from a study of blood T cell repertoires in COVID-19. Clones were read by immunoSEQ multiplex PCR, and TCRdb kept only the in-frame ones, dropping some. This table has 150,000 to 200,000 clones, 65% to 90% appearing once. Germline V gene data show CDR1 as SGHTA and CDR2 as FQGNSA. This CDR3 is 14 amino acids long. The trim removed 3 bases at V and 4 bases at J, leaving 2 bases unmatched. This sequence was found in a woman aged 40-49 years with COVID-19, enrolled during active disease. The specimen was peripheral blood. The J gene is TRBJ2-3, the V gene TRBV7-2; 9 bases fit TRBD2. The CDR3 sequence is CASSFAGGADTQYF. The CDR3 DNA reads as TGTGCCAGCAGCTTTGCGGGGGGGGCAGATACGCAGTATTTT.